This TCR beta chain was observed in a study of T cells in Graves' hyperthyroidism and ophthalmopathy. CDR3 length equals 13 residues. V lost 9 bases and J lost 5, with 14 bases in between. The germline CDR1 and CDR2 sequences are LNHDA and SQIVND (reference sequence). Regions amplified from RNA transcripts were the TCR beta CDR3 regions. HTBI primers were employed in a first-round RT-PCR of the TCR CDR3. TCRdb ran MiXCR on the multiplex PCR reads and lists one entry per CDR3 protein. The sample consists of around 690,000 distinct CDR3 sequences, roughly 17% of them appearing once. The sample consisted of blood. This TCR was sampled from a man aged 50 or older with Graves' hyperthyroidism. The V call is TRBV19, the J call TRBJ1-5, with D perhaps TRBD1 (6 bases). The CDR3 DNA follows: TGTGCCAGCCTAGCAGGGGCCCATCAGCCCCAGCATTTT. This translates into CASLAGAHQPQHF. The full variable domain, completed using reference TRBV19 and TRBJ1-5, is DGGITQSPKYLFRKEGQNVTLSCEQNLNHDAMYWYRQDPGQGLRLIYYSQIVNDFQKGDIAEGYSVSREKKESFPLTVTSAQKNPTAFYLCASLAGAHQPQHFGDGTRLSIL.